Listed here are 28 T cell receptor beta chains from one sample, sequenced in a study of breast tumors, draining lymph nodes, adjacent tissues. TCRdb ran MiXCR on the multiplex PCR reads and lists one entry per CDR3 protein. The table shows over 250,000 distinct CDR3 sequences, with around 31% occurring only once. Axillary draining lymph nodes of breast cancer patients supplied the node samples. The specimen sequenced was axillary lymph node tissue. The origin of the receptors is a female donor with breast cancer. Some clones in this sample may be carry-over from other donors' samples.

The chain employs TRBV7-2 and TRBJ1-3, with a tentative D call TRBD1 (5 bases). Trimming cost V 0 bases and J 6 bases, with 9 bases left between them. This CDR3 spans 14 amino acids. CDR1 and CDR2 from the germline V gene are SGHTA and FQGNSA. This CDR3 is CASSLARAKNTIYF. CDR3 coding DNA: TGTGCCAGCAGCTTAGCCAGGGCAAAAAACACCATATATTTT. Drawing the rest from reference TRBV7-2 and TRBJ1-3, the complete variable domain is GAGVSQSPSNKVTEKGKDVELRCDPISGHTALYWYRQSLGQGLEFLIYFQGNSAPDKSGLPSDRFSAERTGGSVSTLTIQRTQQEDSAVYLCASSLARAKNTIYFGEGSWLTVV.

This clonotype was recorded at least ten times. J is TRBJ2-7 and V is TRBV5-4; the match to TRBD2 covers 7 bases. CDR3 length equals 14 residues. The junction had 4 bases not matched to a gene; V was cut back by 4 bases and J by 0 bases. Germline values: CDR1 SGHNT, CDR2 YYREEE (reference sequence). The CDR3 DNA is TGTGCCAGCAGCGCGCGGGAGCCCTCCTACGAGCAGTACTTC. It translates to CASSAREPSYEQYF.

This clonotype was detected ten times or more. The chain has TRBV12-3 or TRBV12-4 and TRBJ2-3; perhaps TRBD2 as D (5 bases). V lost 8 bases and J 4 bases, leaving 19 bases between the germline ends. CDR3 size: 15 residues. The CDR3 nucleotides read TGTGCCAGCTCTTCCGGAGGCGGCCGACCAGATACGCAGTATTTT. The encoded protein is CASSSGGGRPDTQYF.

A word on this clonotype: A much larger clone sits a single nucleotide away, making a read error possible. J is TRBJ2-3 and V is TRBV6-6; D could derive from TRBD1 or TRBD2 (5 bases each). The V end was cut by 7 bases, the J end by 6 bases, with 17 bases between. The length of the CDR3 is 14 residues. Germline values: CDR1 MNHNY, CDR2 SVGAGI (reference sequence). CDR3 DNA: TGTGCCAGCAATCAGGGAGTTGTAGCGGATACGCAGTATTTT. Protein product: CASNQGVVADTQYF.

V usage is TRBV4-1 and J usage is TRBJ1-5; TRBD1 agrees at 9 bases. With the DNA end fitting TRBJ2-3 better, the J assignment may be wrong. The CDR3 has 15 residues. Germline V lookup: CDR1 MGHRA, CDR2 YSYEKL. The CDR3 DNA sequence: TGCGCCTCCGGACAGGGGCGGTTTAGCAATCAGCCCCAGTATTTT. Translated: CASGQGRFSNQPQYF.

This clonotype was seen ten or more times. This chain links TRBV4-1 with TRBJ2-5; D remains ambiguous. The germline V gene encodes CDR1 MGHRA and CDR2 YSYEKL. V was pared by 2 bases and J by 4 bases, with 5 bases between. The CDR3 runs to 12 residues. The CDR3: CASSQSTETQYF. The CDR3 DNA follows: TGCGCCAGCAGCCAATCCACAGAGACCCAGTACTTC.

This clonotype was picked up one time. With a much larger clone just one base away, this may be a read error. The chain combines TRBV20-1 with TRBJ2-7, with D unresolved. CDR1 is DFQATT and CDR2 is SNEGSKA in the germline V gene (reference sequence). CDR3 length equals 13 residues. The CDR3 is CRASVRRPYEQYF. The CDR3 DNA sequence: TGCAGAGCTAGTGTCAGGAGACCTTACGAGCAGTACTTC.

As for this clonotype: This could be a read error, since a much larger clone is one nucleotide away. This CDR3 fails to terminate in the conserved phenylalanine or tryptophan, so it likely reflects a read error. The V call is TRBV4-2, the J call TRBJ1-2; 7 positions match TRBD1. The germline V gene encodes CDR1 LGHNA and CDR2 YNFKEQ. The CDR3 totals 18 residues. The J segment lost 0 bases and the V segment lost 0 bases, leaving 10 bases of the junction unmatched. CDR3 bases: TGTGCCAGCAGCCAAGAGGTTGCAGACAGGGCGGCTAACTATGGCTACACCTCC. Translation gives CASSQEVADRAANYGYTS.

This clonotype was counted a few times. This sequence joins TRBV6-5 and TRBJ2-7; no firm D call. This CDR3 spans 16 amino acids. Germline V gene sequence: CDR1 MNHEY, CDR2 SVGAGI. Trimming pared 0 bases from V and 2 bases from J, leaving 14 bases between. CDR3 loop: CASSYSRQSYPYEQYF. CDR3 nucleotide sequence: TGTGCCAGCAGTTACTCGAGGCAGTCCTATCCCTACGAGCAGTACTTC.

This clonotype was detected many times. The chain joins TRBV19 to TRBJ2-3, with 9 bases matching TRBD1. J was trimmed by 5 bases and V by 3 bases; bases with no gene match: 3. Germline V CDR1 and CDR2: LNHDA, SQIVND (reference sequence). There are 14 residues in the CDR3. In DNA form, the CDR3 reads TGTGCCAGTAGTATTCAGGACAGGGGAGATACGCAGTATTTT. The encoded protein is CASSIQDRGDTQYF.

This clonotype showed up many times. The gene calls are TRBV6-5 and TRBJ2-7, with TRBD1 as a possible D gene (5 bases). The V gene's germline CDR1 is MNHEY and CDR2 SVGAGI. The CDR3 is 14 amino acids. V gave up 2 bases and J gave up 1 base, with 9 bases separating them. The CDR3 DNA sequence: TGTGCCAGCAGTTACAGGACATATTCCTACGAGCAGTACTTC. Protein sequence: CASSYRTYSYEQYF.

In its sample, this clonotype was seen many times. V and J are TRBV7-2 and TRBJ2-3; maybe TRBD1 (5 bases). The germline gives CDR1 SGHTA, CDR2 FQGNSA. V was clipped by 4 bases and J by 3 bases, with 20 bases between them. This CDR3 has 17 residues. CDR3 sequence reads: CASSSQAGRTWTDTQYF. CDR3 sequence (DNA): TGTGCCAGCAGCTCCCAGGCAGGGCGCACTTGGACAGATACGCAGTATTTT.

V is TRBV28 and J is TRBJ1-2; D unresolved. The CDR3 covers 13 residues. V was cut by 2 bases and J by 7 bases, with 11 bases left in between. CDR1 and CDR2 from the germline V gene are MDHEN and SYDVKM. The CDR3 is CASSLDRGGGYTF. CDR3 in DNA: TGTGCCAGCAGTTTAGACCGGGGAGGTGGCTACACCTTC.

This clonotype was detected many times. This chain connects TRBV6-6 to TRBJ1-4; D remains ambiguous. Germline CDR1 is MNHNY and CDR2 is SVGAGI (reference sequence). The CDR3 length is 16 residues. The V end was cut by 6 bases, the J end by 0 bases, with 14 bases between. The CDR3 here is CASSTSDGATNEKLFF. Here the CDR3 DNA reads TGTGCCAGCAGCACCTCCGACGGGGCAACTAATGAAAAACTGTTTTTT.

In its sample, this clonotype was seen many times. The chain joins TRBV30 to TRBJ1-3; D call uncertain. In germline, CDR1 is GTSNPN, CDR2 SVGIG (reference sequence). The CDR3 covers 11 residues. Trimming took 3 bases from V and 3 from J, leaving 3 bases between them. This CDR3 reads CAWSDGNTIYF. CDR3 in DNA: TGTGCCTGGAGCGATGGAAACACCATATATTTT.

In regard to this clonotype: Its ends do not fully match the called genes, so a read error is possible. The chain links TRBV5-4 to TRBJ2-2; D may be TRBD1 or TRBD2 (6 bases each). The CDR3 is 16 residues long. In germline, CDR1 is SGHNT, CDR2 YYREEE (reference sequence). CDR3 residues: CAGSPGGTTNTGELFF. CDR3 nucleotide sequence: TGTGCCGGCAGCCCGGGCGGGACAACGAACACCGGGGAGCTGTTTTTT. Filled out from reference TRBV5-4 and TRBJ2-2, the complete variable domain reads ETGVTQSPTHLIKTRGQQVTLRCSSQSGHNTVSWYQQALGQGPQFIFQYYREEENGRGNFPPRFSGLQFPNYSSELNVNALELDDSALYLCAGSPGGTTNTGELFFGEGSRLTVL.

Notes on this clonotype: One junction end does not reproduce the germline sequence, and a read error may be involved. V and J are TRBV20-1 and TRBJ2-5, with D maybe TRBD2 (6 bases). Per the germline V gene, CDR1 is DFQATT and CDR2 is SNEGSKA (reference sequence). This CDR3 contains 11 residues. The CDR3 loop reads CSASWRETQSF. Here the CDR3 DNA reads TGCAGTGCTAGTTGGAGGGAGACCCAGTCCTTC.

About this clonotype itself: It may be a read error: a sequence one base away is much more abundant. V and J are TRBV6-5 and TRBJ2-7; D gene uncertain. Trimming stripped 6 bases from V and 6 bases from J, with 15 bases between. This CDR3 contains 13 residues. Germline CDR1 is MNHEY and CDR2 is SVGAGI. The CDR3 sequence: CASRLTPTSEQYF. CDR3 coding DNA: TGTGCCAGCAGACTGACGCCGACCTCCGAGCAGTACTTC.

A remark on this clonotype: This CDR3 is missing its conserved last phenylalanine or tryptophan, likely due to a read error. In nucleotides, the CDR3 is TGTGCCACCAGCAGAGGAATGTTGGCAACTAATGATAAACTGTTTATT. Its translation: CATSRGMLATNDKLFI. The V call is TRBV15, the J call TRBJ1-4; D not resolved. CDR3 length equals 16 residues. CDR1 and CDR2 from the germline V gene are LNHNV and YYDKDF (reference sequence).

This clonotype was counted many times. This chain connects TRBV20-1 to TRBJ2-7; D ambiguous. The CDR3 runs to 14 residues. The V end was cut by 0 bases, the J end by 7 bases, with 16 bases between. CDR1 is DFQATT, CDR2 SNEGSKA, per germline (reference sequence). This chain's CDR3 is CSARDKGFQAEQYF. The CDR3 DNA reads TGCAGTGCTAGAGATAAAGGGTTCCAGGCGGAGCAGTACTTC.

About this clonotype itself: Germline and junction disagree at one end, which may indicate a read error. The chain links TRBV7-9 to TRBJ2-6; D is possibly TRBD1 (5 bases). This CDR3 contains 12 residues. The germline gives CDR1 SEHNR, CDR2 FQNEAQ (reference sequence). The DNA for the CDR3 is TGTGCCAGCAGCTTAGCCCTGGGGCCTGAAGCTTTC. Translation gives CASSLALGPEAF.

The V call is TRBV20-1, the J call TRBJ2-5; TRBD2 matches 12 bases. Trimming removed 5 bases from V and 5 bases from J; junction bases left unmatched: 9. The CDR3 loop spans 15 amino acids. Per germline, CDR1 DFQATT and CDR2 SNEGSKA (reference sequence). CDR3 sequence reads: CSASQLAGGGETQYF. The CDR3 DNA is TGCAGTGCTTCTCAGCTAGCGGGGGGGGGGGAGACCCAGTACTTC.

On this clonotype itself: It may be a read error: a sequence one base away is much more abundant. The chain combines TRBV5-4 with TRBJ2-3; D not resolved. Per germline, CDR1 SGHNT and CDR2 YYREEE (reference sequence). The CDR3 consists of 16 residues. V shed 1 base and J shed 2 bases, with 14 bases lying between them. The CDR3 nucleotides read TGTGCCAGCAGCTTGAGTCGGCCGGGCCCCACAGATACGCAGTATTTT. It codes for CASSLSRPGPTDTQYF.

In the case of this clonotype: A much bigger clone sits one base away, suggesting this may be a read error. The rearrangement uses TRBV19 and TRBJ2-3; TRBD2 might be the D (7 bases). This CDR3 is built from 16 residues. Germline loops: CDR1 LNHDA, CDR2 SQIVND (reference sequence). The CDR3 nucleotides read TGTGCCGGTAGTATAGGGGGAGGGTTTGTCCCAGATACGCAGTATTTT. As protein: CAGSIGGGFVPDTQYF.

The sample holds a few counts of this clonotype. The CDR3 end shows no conserved phenylalanine or tryptophan, and so a read error is likely. It is unclear where the CDR3 begins or ends on the DNA, so no DNA is shown, and the CDR3 is as TCRdb lists it. The chain uses TRBV5-8 and TRBJ2-7; the table's D call of TRBD2 was not tested on the DNA. Including both end residues, the CDR3 is 8 amino acids long. Per germline, CDR1 SGHTS and CDR2 YDEGEE. CDR3: CASSLLAG.

V is TRBV7-6 and J is TRBJ2-2; D is unclear. Germline assignment: CDR1 SGHVS and CDR2 FNYEAQ. Trimming shortened V by 2 bases and J by 6 bases, and 7 bases separated the two germline ends. The CDR3 is made up of 13 amino acids. The CDR3 spells CASSLMQAGELFF. CDR3 nucleotide sequence: TGTGCCAGCAGCTTAATGCAGGCCGGGGAGCTGTTTTTT.

Worth noting for this clonotype: One end of the junction fails to match germline, which may point to a read error. The chain carries TRBV20-1 and TRBJ2-1; 10 bases match TRBD2. Germline loops: CDR1 DFQATT, CDR2 SNEGSKA (reference sequence). This CDR3 region has 14 residues. This chain's CDR3 is CSARTSGSYTERFF. DNA of the CDR3: TGCAGTGCGCGGACTAGCGGCTCCTACACTGAGCGGTTCTTC.

This clonotype was recorded many times. V is TRBV10-3 and J is TRBJ2-1, with 10 bases that match TRBD1. The CDR3 extends over 15 amino acids. Germline-derived CDR1 and CDR2 are ENHRY and SYGVKD. The trim removed 0 bases at V and 5 bases at J, leaving 1 base unmatched. In DNA form, the CDR3 reads TGTGCCATCAGTGAGTCGGGACAGGGGAACAATGAGCAGTTCTTC. Translated: CAISESGQGNNEQFF.